This T cell receptor beta chain was observed in a study of Ad26.COV2.S vaccination and SARS-CoV-2 variants. Across the study: As a participant in COV1001, the donor was in the Ad26.COV2.S trial arm. Overall study results and limits: Reported findings describe substantial breadth in spike-specific CD8+ and CD4+ T cell responses following vaccination.

Using immunoSEQ multiplex PCR, the repertoire was profiled, and TCRdb retains in-frame clones only, with some absent. The sample records 410,000 or so clones, 90% being singletons. Treatment reported: approximately 18 received Ad26.COV2.S at low or high dose, single or two shots; five or six received placebo; per-sample allocation not given. At day 63 after the first vaccine or placebo injection, samples were drawn. Concerning this clone: What it binds is unknown.

CDR3 length: 16 amino acids. The chain combines TRBV21-1 with TRBJ2-2; the table's D call, TRBD1, was not checked against the DNA. TRBV21-1 is noted as a pseudogene. The specimen was peripheral blood, collected in a trial of Ad26.COV2.S vaccine versus placebo. The TCR was taken from a person aged 18-60 years who received the Ad26.COV2.S COVID-19 vaccine or a placebo. The DNA of the CDR3 is TGTGCCAGCAGCCCGCCGGGACAGGGGAACACCGGGGAGCTGTTTTTT. Translated, it gives CASSPPGQGNTGELFF.